These T cell receptor beta chains were read from a single sample in a study of T cell responses to AZD1222 COVID-19 vaccine. TCRdb's copy holds only in-frame clones and misses some; the assay was immunoSEQ multiplex PCR. The data show tens of thousands of clones, 88% seen once. The source material was peripheral blood, sampled 28 days after the second AZD1222 dose. The receptor set was obtained from an adult who received the AZD1222 COVID-19 vaccine. CDR3s include the opening cysteine and the closing phenylalanine or tryptophan. The D gene is left open where the match is weak. Only some rows state a clone size, as once, few, many or a class for expanded clones.

cdr3_nt cdr3_aa v_call clone_size d_call j_call
TGCGCCAGCAGCCAAGTCATTGCTGCTAATGAAAAACTGTTTTTT CASSQVIAANEKLFF TRBV4-3 - - TRBJ1-4
TGCGCCAGCAGCGCCGGGACAGGTCTTTACGAGCAGTACTTC CASSAGTGLYEQYF TRBV5-1 - TRBD1 TRBJ2-7
TGTGCCAGCAGCCAGATAGCGGGACTCCCATACAATGAGCAGTTCTTC CASSQIAGLPYNEQFF TRBV3-1/TRBV3-2 once TRBD2 TRBJ2-1
TGTGCCAGCAGCAGGACCCTTTCGAGTGGCTACACCTTC CASSRTLSSGYTF TRBV7-2 - - TRBJ1-2
TGTGCCAGCAGTTGGACAGGGGGCAGAGAAAAACTGTTTTTT CASSWTGGREKLFF TRBV6-5 - TRBD1 TRBJ1-4
TGTGCCAGCAGTTTGATCTTGCTTCTAGGGACGGCGAACACCGGGGAGCTGTTTTTT CASSLILLLGTANTGELFF TRBV28 - - TRBJ2-2
TGCGCCAGCAGCGGGGGGGCAACTGGAAACACCATATATTTT CASSGGATGNTIYF TRBV5-1 - - TRBJ1-3
TGTGCCAGCAGTTCCCGGGGACCGGTAGATACGCAGTATTTT CASSSRGPVDTQYF TRBV27 - - TRBJ2-3
TGTGCCAGCAGCGTAGGTAAAGGGGGCCATAATTCACCCCTCCACTTT CASSVGKGGHNSPLHF TRBV9 - TRBD1 TRBJ1-6
TGTGCCAGCAGCTTGGGACAGGGCTATGGCTACACCTTC CASSLGQGYGYTF TRBV7-6 - TRBD1 TRBJ1-2
TGTGCCAGCAGTTTATCCGGCAAACCCTACGAGCAGTACTTC CASSLSGKPYEQYF TRBV28 - - TRBJ2-7
TGTGCCACCAGTGACCTGGACGAAAACAATGAGCAGTTCTTC CATSDLDENNEQFF TRBV24-1 - - TRBJ2-1
TGCGCCAGCAGTGACCCCCCGAGGTTGCGGGGCTACACCTTC CASSDPPRLRGYTF TRBV10-2 - - TRBJ1-2
TGTGCCAGTAGCGCAGGACAGGGAAAAAGATACGAGCAGTACTTC CASSAGQGKRYEQYF TRBV19 - TRBD1 TRBJ2-7
TGTGCCAGCGGTTTAAGCGGGAGATGGGGCAATGAGCAGTTCTTC CASGLSGRWGNEQFF TRBV7-6 - TRBD2 TRBJ2-1
TGTGCCAGCAGTTACACCGGGACAGGGGGCTACGAGCAGTACTTC CASSYTGTGGYEQYF TRBV27 - TRBD1 TRBJ2-7
TGTGCCAGCAGGGCGGGGGCCAACGTCCTGACTTTC CASRAGANVLTF TRBV27 - - TRBJ2-6
TGTGCCAGCAGCGCGGGCAAATACAATGAGCAGTTCTTC CASSAGKYNEQFF TRBV27 - - TRBJ2-1
TGTGCCAGTAGTGGTGGTGGCCTCTCCTACGAGCAGTACTTC CASSGGGLSYEQYF TRBV19 - - TRBJ2-7
TGTGCCAGCAGCCAAAAGAACTCCAACAATGAGCAGTTCTTC CASSQKNSNNEQFF TRBV3-1/TRBV3-2 - - TRBJ2-1
TGTGCCAGCAACCGACAGGCTTTGAACACTGAAGCTTTCTTT CASNRQALNTEAFF TRBV28 - - TRBJ1-1
TGTGCCAGCAGCCGGGGACTAGCCTACGAGCAGTACTTC CASSRGLAYEQYF TRBV12-3/TRBV12-4 few TRBD2 TRBJ2-7
TGTGCCAGCAGTAGTCTGGGTACTGAAGCTTTCTTT CASSSLGTEAFF TRBV25-1 - - TRBJ1-1
TGTGCCAGCAGGACTACTCAGGGGTACGAGCAGTACTTC CASRTTQGYEQYF TRBV6-5 - - TRBJ2-7